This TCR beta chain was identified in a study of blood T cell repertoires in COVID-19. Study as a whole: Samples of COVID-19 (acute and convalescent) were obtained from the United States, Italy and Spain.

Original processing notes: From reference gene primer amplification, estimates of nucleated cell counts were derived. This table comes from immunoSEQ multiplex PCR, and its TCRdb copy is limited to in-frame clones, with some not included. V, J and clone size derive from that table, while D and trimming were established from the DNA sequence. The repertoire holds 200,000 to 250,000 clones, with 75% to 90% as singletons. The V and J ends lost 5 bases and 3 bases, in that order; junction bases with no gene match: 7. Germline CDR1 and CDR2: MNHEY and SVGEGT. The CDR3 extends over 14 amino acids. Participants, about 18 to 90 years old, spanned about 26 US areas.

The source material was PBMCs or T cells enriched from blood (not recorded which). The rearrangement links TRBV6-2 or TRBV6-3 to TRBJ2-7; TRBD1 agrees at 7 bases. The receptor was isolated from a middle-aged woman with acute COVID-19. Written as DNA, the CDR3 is TGTGCCAGCAGTACAAGGGACAGCTTCTACGAGCAGTACTTC. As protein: CASSTRDSFYEQYF.